The rows below give T cell receptor beta chains drawn from one sample of a study of control samples from healthy donors and cancer patients. Some clones are missing from TCRdb's copy, which holds only in-frame ones; the method was immunoSEQ multiplex PCR. This table holds tens of thousands of clones, roughly 80% found once. The specimen was PBMCs. Every receptor here comes from a man between 65 and 85 years old with lung cancer. Each CDR3 is given with its conserved first and last residue. Fields, in order: clone size, J gene, V gene, CDR3 length, D gene, CDR3 DNA, CDR3 protein. D genes are given only for firm matches. Not all rows give a size; the values are once, few, many and, for expanded clones, a class.

>once|TRBJ1-2|TRBV9|14|NA
TGTGCCAGCAGACAAGACGGGCAGAACTATGGCTACACCTTC
CASRQDGQNYGYTF
>few|TRBJ2-1|TRBV7-6|19|TRBD1
TGTGCCAGCAGCAGAGGGACAGGGGGAGTAATAAGTAACTACAATGAGCAGTTCTTC
CASSRGTGGVISNYNEQFF
>few|TRBJ2-5|TRBV5-1|14|TRBD1
TGCGCCAGCAGTAGGGACAGGGGGGCAGAGACCCAGTACTTC
CASSRDRGAETQYF
>NA|TRBJ2-7|TRBV25-1|12|NA
TGTGCCAGCCGCCTGGGACGGCGCGAGCAGTACTTC
CASRLGRREQYF
>NA|TRBJ1-3|TRBV11-2|15|NA
TGTGCCAGCAGCTTTACAGGGATCTCTGGAAACACCATATATTTT
CASSFTGISGNTIYF
>NA|TRBJ2-5|TRBV13|13|NA
TGTGCCAGCAGCACTGGAGGACAAGAGACCCAGTACTTC
CASSTGGQETQYF
>NA|TRBJ1-3|TRBV27|14|NA
TGTGCCAGCAGTTTAGGGGCCGCTGGAAACACCATATATTTT
CASSLGAAGNTIYF
>once|TRBJ1-1|TRBV19|16|NA
TGTGCCAGTAGTGAATCGGGGGGGCCTATGAACACTGAAGCTTTCTTT
CASSESGGPMNTEAFF
>NA|TRBJ2-7|TRBV21-1|14|NA
TGTGCCAGCAGGGCCGGGACAGGGTCCTACGAGCAGTACTTC
CASRAGTGSYEQYF
>many|TRBJ2-1|TRBV6-5|14|NA
TGTGCCAGCAGTTACCTTACAGGGAACGATGAGCAGTTCTTC
CASSYLTGNDEQFF
>NA|TRBJ2-3|TRBV28|18|TRBD2
TGTGCCAGCACCGAACCGCTCGGCTCTAGCGGAAGCACAGATACGCAGTATTTT
CASTEPLGSSGSTDTQYF
>once|TRBJ1-1|TRBV29-1|12|NA
TGCAGCGTTGGGCAGGGGTTCGCTGAAGCTTTCTTT
CSVGQGFAEAFF
>NA|TRBJ2-1|TRBV25-1|15|TRBD1
TGTGCCAGCAGTGAAGATCGGACAGGGGTCAATGAGCAGTTCTTC
CASSEDRTGVNEQFF
>NA|TRBJ1-5|TRBV2|14|NA
TGTGCCAGCAGTGAGAGGGGGGCTTATCAGCCCCAGCATTTT
CASSERGAYQPQHF
>NA|TRBJ1-1|TRBV7-6|16|NA
TGTGCCAGCAGCTTAGCGCTAAGTGCAGGGTCGGCTGAAGCTTTCTTT
CASSLALSAGSAEAFF
>few|TRBJ1-1|TRBV5-1|15|NA
TGCGCCAGCAGCTTGGACGGGGGTGGGAACACTGAAGCTTTCTTT
CASSLDGGGNTEAFF